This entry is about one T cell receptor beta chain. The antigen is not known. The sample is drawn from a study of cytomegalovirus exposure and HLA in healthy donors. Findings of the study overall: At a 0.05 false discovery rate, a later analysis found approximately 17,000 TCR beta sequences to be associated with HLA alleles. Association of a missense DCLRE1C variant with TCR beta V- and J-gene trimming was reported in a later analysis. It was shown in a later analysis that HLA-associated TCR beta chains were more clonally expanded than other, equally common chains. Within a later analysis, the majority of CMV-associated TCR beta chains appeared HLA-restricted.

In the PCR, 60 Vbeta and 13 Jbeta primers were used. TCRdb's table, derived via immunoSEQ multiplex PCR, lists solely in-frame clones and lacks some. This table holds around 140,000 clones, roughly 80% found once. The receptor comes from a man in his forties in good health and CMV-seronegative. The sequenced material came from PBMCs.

In DNA, the CDR3 is TGTGCCAGCAGCTTAGCGTCCGGCAGGTATAACACTGAAGCTTTCTTT. This sequence encodes CASSLASGRYNTEAFF. This sequence joins TRBV7-2 and TRBJ1-1; D gene uncertain. CDR1 and CDR2 (germline): SGHTA, FQGNSA. This CDR3 has 16 amino acids. V dropped 0 bases and J dropped 2 bases, with 13 bases sitting between them.